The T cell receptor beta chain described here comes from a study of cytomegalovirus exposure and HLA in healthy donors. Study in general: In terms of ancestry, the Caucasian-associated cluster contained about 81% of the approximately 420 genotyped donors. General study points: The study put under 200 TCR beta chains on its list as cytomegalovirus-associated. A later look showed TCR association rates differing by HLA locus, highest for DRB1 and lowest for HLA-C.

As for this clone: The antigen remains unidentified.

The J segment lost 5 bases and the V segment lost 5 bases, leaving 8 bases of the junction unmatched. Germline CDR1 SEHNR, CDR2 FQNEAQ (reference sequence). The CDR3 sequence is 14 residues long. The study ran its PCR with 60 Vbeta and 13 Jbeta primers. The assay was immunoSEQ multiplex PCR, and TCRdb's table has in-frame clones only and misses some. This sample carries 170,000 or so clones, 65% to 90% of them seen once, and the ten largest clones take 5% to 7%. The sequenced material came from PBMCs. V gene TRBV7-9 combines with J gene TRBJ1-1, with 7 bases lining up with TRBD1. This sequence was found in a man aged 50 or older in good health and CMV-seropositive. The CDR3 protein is CASSDRVGTTEAFF. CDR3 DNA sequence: TGTGCCAGCAGCGACAGGGTTGGGACGACTGAAGCTTTCTTT.